This entry concerns a single TCR beta chain. Its antigen specificity is not known. No clone much larger than this one lies a single base away; base qualities are absent. The data stem from a study of a mutant IDH1 vaccine in newly diagnosed glioma listed by TCRdb under 2021. Looking at the study overall: Of the 25 to 40 patients who were treated, around 60% were male and approximately 40% were female, and the mean age was about 37 years. Before enrollment, patients had received standard therapy of radiotherapy alone, temozolomide alone, or radiochemotherapy with temozolomide; most received the combination. Six visits were used for peripheral blood collection: V03 (baseline), V05, V07, V10, V12 and V13. Longitudinal TCRB deep sequencing was done for 25 treated patients, wherever samples were available for exploratory analyses. General study outcomes and caveats: Selection of PBMC samples for TCRB deep sequencing was based on availability. Changes in the top peripheral T cell clonotypes picked up by TCRB sequencing did not appear to be linked to pseudoprogression. The authors noted that analyses of patient blood samples could not be reproduced because of sample limitations. Immune responses induced by the vaccine were seen in approximately 93% of patients across multiple MHC alleles.

The receptor library was made with the immunoSEQ multiplex PCR assay. Following the manufacturer's protocol, the hsTCRB Kit was used to amplify rearranged TCR beta chain sequences. Sequencing of TCRB libraries was carried out on an Illumina MiSeq. In the paper's pipeline: The proprietary platform of the kit vendor was used for demultiplexing, trimming and gene mapping. Held by TCRdb, this immuneACCESS table contains in-frame sequences only and omits some clones. Under half of the omission traces to an unresolved V gene where checked; the cause of the rest is unknown. V, J and clone size reflect that table, while D and trimming were determined from the DNA. This sample lists tens of thousands of clones; roughly four fifths were detected once. The leading ten clones occupy 6% to 9.5% of the sample. The time point label, as the study defines it: baseline, week 1 (first vaccination visit). The label giving this sample's treatment or condition can be read as: pre-vaccination baseline after standard-of-care therapy. The donors had newly diagnosed IDH1-mutant astrocytomas of WHO grade 3 or 4 that showed loss of nuclear ATRX. The samples were drawn from NOA16, a multicentre, single-arm, open-label phase I trial in Germany that tested a mutant IDH1 peptide vaccine in humans for the first time. Blood drawn at visit V03 was used as the baseline sample for immunogenicity testing. Genomic DNA for TCRB sequencing was extracted from EDTA blood using the DNeasy Blood and Tissue Kit.

Counted from cysteine to phenylalanine, this CDR3 has 17 amino acids. The DNA shown is the 51-base CDR3, in frame from base 1. CDR1 and CDR2 were assigned from the germline V gene (reference sequence) as MNHEY and SMNVEV. V is trimmed back by 1 base and J by 4 bases, and the junction contains 2 bases that no gene match accounts for. This TCR came from a woman in her forties or fifties with glioma. The sample in question was PBMCs, obtained from a glioma patient treated with radiotherapy, temozolomide or both. The chain uses TRBV27 and TRBJ2-1, with 15 bases aligning to TRBD2. The CDR3 is CASSLLGLAGGYNEQFF. The nucleotides are TGTGCCAGCAGTTTATTAGGACTAGCGGGGGGGTACAATGAGCAGTTCTTC.